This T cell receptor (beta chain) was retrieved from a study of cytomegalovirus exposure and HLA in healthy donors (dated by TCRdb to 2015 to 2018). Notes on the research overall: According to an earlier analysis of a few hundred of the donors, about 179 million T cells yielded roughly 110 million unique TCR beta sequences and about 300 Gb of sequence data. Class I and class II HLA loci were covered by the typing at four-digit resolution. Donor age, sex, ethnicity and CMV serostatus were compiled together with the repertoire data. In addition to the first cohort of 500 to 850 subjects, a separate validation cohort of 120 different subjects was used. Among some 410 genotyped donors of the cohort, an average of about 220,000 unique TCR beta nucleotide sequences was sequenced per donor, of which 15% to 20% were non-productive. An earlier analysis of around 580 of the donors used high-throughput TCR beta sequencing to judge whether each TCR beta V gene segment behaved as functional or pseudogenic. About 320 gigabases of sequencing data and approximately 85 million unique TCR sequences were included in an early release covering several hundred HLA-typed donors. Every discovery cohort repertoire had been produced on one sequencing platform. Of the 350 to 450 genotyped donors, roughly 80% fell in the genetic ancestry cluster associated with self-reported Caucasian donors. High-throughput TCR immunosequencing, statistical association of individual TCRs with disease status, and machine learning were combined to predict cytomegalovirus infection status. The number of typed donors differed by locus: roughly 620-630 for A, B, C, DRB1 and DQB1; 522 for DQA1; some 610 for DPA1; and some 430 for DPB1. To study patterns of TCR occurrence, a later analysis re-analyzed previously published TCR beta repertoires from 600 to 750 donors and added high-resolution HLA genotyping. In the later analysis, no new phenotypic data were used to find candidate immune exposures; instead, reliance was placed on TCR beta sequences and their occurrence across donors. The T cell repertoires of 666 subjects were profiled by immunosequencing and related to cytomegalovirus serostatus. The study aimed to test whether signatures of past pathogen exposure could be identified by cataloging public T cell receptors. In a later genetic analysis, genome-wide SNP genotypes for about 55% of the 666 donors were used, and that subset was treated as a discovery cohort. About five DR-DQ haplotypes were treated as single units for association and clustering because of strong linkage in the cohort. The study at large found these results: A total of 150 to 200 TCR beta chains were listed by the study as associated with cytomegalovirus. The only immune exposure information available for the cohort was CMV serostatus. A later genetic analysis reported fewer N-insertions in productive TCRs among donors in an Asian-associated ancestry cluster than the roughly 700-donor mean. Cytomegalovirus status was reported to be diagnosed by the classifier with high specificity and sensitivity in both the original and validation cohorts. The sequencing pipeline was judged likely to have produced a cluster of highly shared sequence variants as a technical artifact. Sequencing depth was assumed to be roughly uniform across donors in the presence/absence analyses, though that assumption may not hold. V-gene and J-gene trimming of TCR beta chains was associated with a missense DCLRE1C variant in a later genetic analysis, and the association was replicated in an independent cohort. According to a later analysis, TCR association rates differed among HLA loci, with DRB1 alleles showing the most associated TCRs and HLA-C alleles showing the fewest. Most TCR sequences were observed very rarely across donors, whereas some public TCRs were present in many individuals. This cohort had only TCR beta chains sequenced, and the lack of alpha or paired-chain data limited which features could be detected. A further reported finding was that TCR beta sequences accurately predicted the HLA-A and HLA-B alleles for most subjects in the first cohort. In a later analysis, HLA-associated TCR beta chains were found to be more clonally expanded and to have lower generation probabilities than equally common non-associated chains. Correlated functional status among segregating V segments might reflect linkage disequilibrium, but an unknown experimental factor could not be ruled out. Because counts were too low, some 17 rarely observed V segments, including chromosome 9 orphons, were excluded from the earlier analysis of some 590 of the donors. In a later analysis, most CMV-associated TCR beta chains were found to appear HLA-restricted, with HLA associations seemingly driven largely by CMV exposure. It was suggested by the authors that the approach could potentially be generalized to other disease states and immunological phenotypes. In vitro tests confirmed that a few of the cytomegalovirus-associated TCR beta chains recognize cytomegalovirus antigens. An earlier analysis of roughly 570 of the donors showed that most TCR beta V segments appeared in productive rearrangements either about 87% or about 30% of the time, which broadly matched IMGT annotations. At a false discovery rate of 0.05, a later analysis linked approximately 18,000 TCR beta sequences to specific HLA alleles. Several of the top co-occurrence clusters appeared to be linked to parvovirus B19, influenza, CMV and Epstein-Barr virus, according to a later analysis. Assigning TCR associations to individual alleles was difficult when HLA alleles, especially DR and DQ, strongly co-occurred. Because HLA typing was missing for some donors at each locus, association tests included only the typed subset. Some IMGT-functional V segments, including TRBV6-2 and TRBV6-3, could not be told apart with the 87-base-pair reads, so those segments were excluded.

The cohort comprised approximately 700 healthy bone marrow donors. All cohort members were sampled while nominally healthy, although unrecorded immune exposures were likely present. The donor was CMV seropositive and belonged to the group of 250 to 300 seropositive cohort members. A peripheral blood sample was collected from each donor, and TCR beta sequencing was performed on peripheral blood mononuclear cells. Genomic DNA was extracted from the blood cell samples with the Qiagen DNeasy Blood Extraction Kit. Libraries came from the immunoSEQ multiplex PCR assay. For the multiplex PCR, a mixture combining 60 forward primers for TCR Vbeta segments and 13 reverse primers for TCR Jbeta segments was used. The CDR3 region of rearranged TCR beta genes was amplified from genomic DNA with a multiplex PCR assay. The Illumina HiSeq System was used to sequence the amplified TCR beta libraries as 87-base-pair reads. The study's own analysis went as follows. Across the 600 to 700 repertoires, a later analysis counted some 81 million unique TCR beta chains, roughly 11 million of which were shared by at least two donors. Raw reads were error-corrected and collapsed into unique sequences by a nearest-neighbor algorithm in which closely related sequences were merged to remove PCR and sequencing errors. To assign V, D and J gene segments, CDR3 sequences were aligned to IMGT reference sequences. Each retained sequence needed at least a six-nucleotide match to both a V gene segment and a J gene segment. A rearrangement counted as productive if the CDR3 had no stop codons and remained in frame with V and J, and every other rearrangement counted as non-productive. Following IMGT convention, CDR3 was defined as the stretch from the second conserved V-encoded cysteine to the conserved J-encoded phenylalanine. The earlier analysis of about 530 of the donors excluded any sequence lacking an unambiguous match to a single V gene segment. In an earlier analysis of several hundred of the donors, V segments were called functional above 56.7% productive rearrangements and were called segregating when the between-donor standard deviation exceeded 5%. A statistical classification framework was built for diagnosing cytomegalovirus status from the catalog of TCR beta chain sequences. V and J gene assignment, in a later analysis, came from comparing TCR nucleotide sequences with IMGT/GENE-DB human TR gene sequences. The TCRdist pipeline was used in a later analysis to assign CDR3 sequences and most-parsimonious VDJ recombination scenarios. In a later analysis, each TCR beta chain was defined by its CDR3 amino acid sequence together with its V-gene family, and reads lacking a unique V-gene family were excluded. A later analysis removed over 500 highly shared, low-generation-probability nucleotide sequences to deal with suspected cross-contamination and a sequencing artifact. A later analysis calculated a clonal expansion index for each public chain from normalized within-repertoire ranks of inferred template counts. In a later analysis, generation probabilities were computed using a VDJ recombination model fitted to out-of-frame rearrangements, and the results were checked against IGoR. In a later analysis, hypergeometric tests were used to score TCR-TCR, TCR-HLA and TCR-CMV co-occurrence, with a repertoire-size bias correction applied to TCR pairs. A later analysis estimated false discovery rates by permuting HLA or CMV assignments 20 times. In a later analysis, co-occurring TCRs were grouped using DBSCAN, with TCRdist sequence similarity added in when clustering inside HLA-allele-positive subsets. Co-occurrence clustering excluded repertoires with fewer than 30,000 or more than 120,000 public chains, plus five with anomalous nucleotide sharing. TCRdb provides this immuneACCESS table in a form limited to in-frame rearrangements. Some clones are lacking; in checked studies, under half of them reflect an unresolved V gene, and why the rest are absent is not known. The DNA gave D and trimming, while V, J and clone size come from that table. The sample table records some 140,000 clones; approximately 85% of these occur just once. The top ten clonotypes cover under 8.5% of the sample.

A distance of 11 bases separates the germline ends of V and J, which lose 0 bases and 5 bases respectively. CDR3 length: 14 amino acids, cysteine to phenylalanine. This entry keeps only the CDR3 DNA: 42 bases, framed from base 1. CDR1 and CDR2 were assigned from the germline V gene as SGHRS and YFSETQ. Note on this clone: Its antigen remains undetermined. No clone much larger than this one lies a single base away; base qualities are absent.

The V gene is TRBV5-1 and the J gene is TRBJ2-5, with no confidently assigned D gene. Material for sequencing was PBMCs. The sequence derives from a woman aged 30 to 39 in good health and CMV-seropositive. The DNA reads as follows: TGCGCCAGCAGCTTGGAGTTTAGCTGGGAGACCCAGTACTTC. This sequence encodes CASSLEFSWETQYF.